The T cell receptor (beta chain) under discussion was sequenced for a study of spatial heterogeneity in lung cancer. The germline V gene has CDR1 KGHDR and CDR2 SFDVKD. The CDR3 runs to 15 residues. The V segment lost 4 bases and the J segment 4 bases; nucleotides outside the gene matches: 2. TCRdb ran MiXCR on the 5' RACE reads and lists one entry per CDR3 protein. Here the sample spans about 9,000 distinct CDR3 sequences, approximately 5% being singletons. This clonotype is labeled medium-sized. Indicated time point: sample taken at primary tumor resection. The chain uses TRBV24-1 and TRBJ2-3; 12 bases agree with TRBD2. The clonotype originates from a male donor with early-stage non-small cell lung cancer. This sample comprised PBMCs, obtained at surgery. CDR3 in amino acids: CATSDASGGADTQYF. The CDR3 DNA follows: TGTGCCACCAGTGACGCTAGCGGGGGGGCAGATACGCAGTATTTT.